This paragraph covers one T cell receptor (beta chain) sequence. This clonotype was recorded a few times. Its binding antigen is unknown. Per-base quality was not reported, and no clone a single base away is much larger than it. The sample is drawn from a study of T cells after yellow fever vaccination (dated by TCRdb to about 2019). A note on the overall study: The SMART-Seq v4 Ultra Low Input RNA kit was used to prepare libraries from fractions with low cell numbers. To follow T-cell clones before and after both primary and booster YFV17D yellow fever vaccination, bulk TCR alpha and beta repertoires underwent longitudinal sequencing. The cohort comprised two healthy male donors, one aged 18 to 29 and one aged 30 to 39 years. Blood was collected at multiple timepoints before and after primary and secondary immunization, and bulk PBMC replicates and cell subsets were isolated. General findings and caveats noted by the study authors: Most clones expanded after primary vaccination were re-detected after the booster (around 96% of CD4 and around nine tenths of CD8), suggesting broad memory maintenance. Only a couple of donors were included in the study, so the extent to which the findings can be generalized is limited. A small share of clonotypes was detected in both CD4 and CD8 compartments, with the overlap likely arising from convergent recombination. Compared with the primary T-cell response, the secondary T-cell response was weaker but faster, peaking on day 5 rather than day 15. FACS-sorted repertoires could contain abundant contaminating clonotypes from the bulk population, so computational filtering was required.

Instrument used: Illumina NovaSeq 6000. TCR cDNA was synthesized by 5'RACE template switching, which introduced a universal primer site and unique molecular identifiers. cDNA synthesis was primed from both the TCR alpha and TCR beta constant segments. Libraries were amplified in two PCR steps, with sample barcodes and sequencing adapters added in the second step. Sequencing of the libraries was done on either Illumina HiSeq 2500 (2x100 bp) or NovaSeq (2x150 bp). In the paper's pipeline: Demultiplexing of reads and collapsing into UMI consensus sequences were performed with MIGEC, and V(D)J alignment was carried out with MiXCR. Clonotypes responding to the vaccine were identified with edgeR on replicate PBMC samples, with the criteria of FDR below 0.01 and a log2 fold change above 5 up to day 15. CD4 or CD8 identity was assigned to each bulk clonotype according to whether the clonotype was present at higher abundance in the sequenced CD4 repertoire or the sequenced CD8 repertoire. The raw public data were reprocessed by TCRdb itself: fastp quality trimming at Q25, MiXCR clonotype calling, in-frame beta chains only. Each entry merges the rows of one CDR3 protein and shows their most common DNA and genes. TCRdb's processing, not the authors' own work, is the source of the V and J calls. This sample has about 220,000 distinct CDR3 sequences in its table, and less than 3.5% of those were observed once. 3.2% of the sample is taken by the ten largest.

Taken with the paper, the label for treatment or condition translates to: live attenuated yellow fever vaccine strain. A standard Ficoll-Paque protocol was used to isolate PBMCs from peripheral blood. Dynabeads CD4 and CD8 positive selection kits were used to isolate the CD4 and CD8 T-cell fractions. RNA was extracted with TriZol from bulk PBMCs, CD4 and CD8 fractions, and dextramer-positive and dextramer-negative fractions. The clonotype comes from a man aged 18 to 29 who received the YFV17D yellow fever vaccine. The sequences come from CD4+ T cells sorted from PBMCs, collected 10 days after the yellow fever booster vaccination.

The CDR3 region has the sequence CASSPVAQETQYF. The DNA reads TGCGCCAGCAGCCCCGTTGCTCAAGAGACCCAGTACTTC. The chain employs TRBV5-1 and TRBJ2-5; no D gene call is confident. V and J lose 4 bases and 2 bases, and a span of 9 bases separates them. The cysteine opens and the phenylalanine closes a CDR3 of 13 amino acids. The sequence is cut down to CDR3 DNA, 39 bases in frame from base 1. CDR1 SGHRS and CDR2 YFSETQ were looked up in the germline V gene.